This T cell receptor (beta chain) came from a study of CD8 T cells in ankylosing spondylitis. Study-wide results and caveats: Disease-linked clones displayed a CD8+ phenotype and appeared relatively rarely in peripheral blood.

A few counts support this clonotype. The antigen remains undetermined. Generation of TCR beta libraries employed quantitative 5'-RACE incorporating molecular barcodes. Via MiXCR, TCRdb re-called the 5' RACE reads, giving one row per CDR3 protein. This sample carries 290,000 or so distinct CDR3 sequences, around 20% of them seen once, and the ten largest clones take roughly 3.6%. V lost 4 bases to trimming and J lost 5 bases, with 7 bases between them. The CDR3 is made up of 12 amino acids. Sequenced: blood, either unsorted or a sorted T cell fraction (not recorded which). The clonotype was recovered from a female donor with ankylosing spondylitis or in good health (not recorded which). The rearrangement links TRBV5-3 to TRBJ1-5; D uncertain. TRBV5-3 is identified as an open reading frame with a role that is uncertain. CDR3 in amino acids: CARSPIDQPQHF. In DNA form, the CDR3 reads TGTGCCAGAAGCCCAATAGATCAGCCCCAGCATTTT.